A single T cell receptor (beta chain) is shown here with its context. This CDR3 is 13 amino acids long. The V gene lost 0 bases and the J gene lost 0 bases, with 3 bases spanning the gap. The V gene's germline CDR1 is SGHRS and CDR2 YFSETQ. The data stem from a study of cytomegalovirus exposure and HLA in healthy donors. The primer mix had 60 Vbeta and 13 Jbeta primers. TCRdb's table, derived via immunoSEQ multiplex PCR, lists solely in-frame clones and lacks some. This table has 180,000 or so clones, approximately 79% appearing once. The TCR sequence derives from a man aged 45-65 years in good health and CMV-seropositive. This chain joins TRBV5-1 and TRBJ1-1; D not certain. Sequencing input: PBMCs. Here the CDR3 reads CASSLGMNTEAFF. CDR3 bases: TGCGCCAGCAGCTTGGGTATGAACACTGAAGCTTTCTTT. Together with reference TRBV5-1 and TRBJ1-1, the CDR3 gives the full variable domain: KAGVTQTPRYLIKTRGQQVTLSCSPISGHRSVSWYQQTPGQGLQFLFEYFSETQRNKGNFPGRFSGRQFSNSRSEMNVSTLELGDSALYLCASSLGMNTEAFFGQGTRLTVV.